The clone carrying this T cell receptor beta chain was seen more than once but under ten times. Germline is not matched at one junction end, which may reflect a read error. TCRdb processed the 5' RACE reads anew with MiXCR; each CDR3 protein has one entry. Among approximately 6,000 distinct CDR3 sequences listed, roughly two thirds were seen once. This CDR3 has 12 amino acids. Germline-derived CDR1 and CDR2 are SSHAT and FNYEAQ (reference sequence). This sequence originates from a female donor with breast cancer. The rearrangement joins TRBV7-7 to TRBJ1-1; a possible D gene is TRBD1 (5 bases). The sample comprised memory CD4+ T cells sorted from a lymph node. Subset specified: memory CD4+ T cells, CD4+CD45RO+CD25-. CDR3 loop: CASSGGYGGTFF. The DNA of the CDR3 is TGTGCTAGCAGCGGCGGGTATGGGGGTACTTTCTTT.